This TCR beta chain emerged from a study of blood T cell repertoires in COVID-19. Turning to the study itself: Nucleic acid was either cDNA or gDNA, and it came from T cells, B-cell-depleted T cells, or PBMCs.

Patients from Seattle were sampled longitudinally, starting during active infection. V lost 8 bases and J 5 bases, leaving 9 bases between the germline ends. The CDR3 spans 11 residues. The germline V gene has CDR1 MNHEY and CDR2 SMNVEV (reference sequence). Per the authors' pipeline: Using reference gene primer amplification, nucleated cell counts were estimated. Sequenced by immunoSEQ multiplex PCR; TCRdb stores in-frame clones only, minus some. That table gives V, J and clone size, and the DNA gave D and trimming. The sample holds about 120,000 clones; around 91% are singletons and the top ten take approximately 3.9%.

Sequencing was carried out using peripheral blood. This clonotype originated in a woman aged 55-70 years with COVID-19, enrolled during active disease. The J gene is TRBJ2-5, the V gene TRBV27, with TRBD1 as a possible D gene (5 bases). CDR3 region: CASRRDETQYF. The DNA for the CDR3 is TGTGCCAGCCGCAGGGATGAGACCCAGTACTTC.